Many counts were recorded for the clone carrying this T cell receptor (beta chain). Its cognate antigen is unknown. The data belong to a study of molecular identifiers for immune sequencing clone quantification. The study's findings and limits: Jurkat TCR RNA that was spiked in from one cell was reportedly detectable among under 1.2 million naive cells. Because of identical TCR molecules sharing a barcode, sizes of highly expanded clones could be underestimated.

Using its own MiXCR run on the PCR reads, TCRdb lists one record per CDR3 protein. Counted here are about 500,000 distinct CDR3 sequences, about a fifth occurring once; the ten biggest clones make up roughly 0.81%. This sequence was found in a human donor in good health. Some libraries in this study had Jurkat cell RNA spiked in. Sequencing input: naive CD8+ T cells from blood, with Jurkat cell RNA spiked in. As for subset: FACS-sorted CD8+CD4-CCR7+CD45RA+ naive T cells.

Written as DNA, the CDR3 is TGTGCCAGCAGGACCGACAGGCCGGGTTGGGAAAAACTGTTTTTT. It codes for CASRTDRPGWEKLFF. V is TRBV2 and J is TRBJ1-4; a weak D match, TRBD1 (6 bases). CDR3 length: 15 amino acids. In germline, CDR1 is SNHLY, CDR2 FYNNEI. The germline V and J ends were trimmed by 6 bases and 8 bases, with 19 bases remaining between them.